These 20 T cell receptor beta chains were all obtained from the same sample, sequenced in a study of cytomegalovirus exposure and HLA in healthy donors (TCRdb year 2017). Receptor libraries were prepared by the immunoSEQ multiplex PCR assay. A mixture of 60 forward primers for TCR Vbeta segments and 13 reverse primers for TCR Jbeta segments was used in the multiplex PCR. Here the immuneACCESS table is served through TCRdb, limited to in-frame sequences with V and J called. Missing clones are a known gap in these copies; in checked studies unresolved V genes cover under half, and the rest lacks a known reason. The sample table holds 150,000 to 200,000 clones, of which 75% to 85% were seen once. The ten largest clones take up about 2.3% of the sample. The specimen sequenced was PBMCs. The receptors stem from a woman between 50 and 59 years old in good health and CMV-seronegative.

This clone was picked up a small number of times. The gene calls are TRBV19 and TRBJ2-1, with D possibly TRBD2 on 6 matching bases. CDR3 size: 14 residues. Per the germline V gene, CDR1 is LNHDA and CDR2 is SQIVND (reference sequence). Trimming shortened V by 10 bases and J by 0 bases, and 13 bases separated the two germline ends. CDR3 bases: TGTGCCACGCGGGACTCCCGCTCCTACAATGAGCAGTTCTTC. It is translated as CATRDSRSYNEQFF.

The V call is TRBV7-9, the J call TRBJ2-1; 8 bases agree with TRBD2. Germline V CDR1 and CDR2: SEHNR, FQNEAQ (reference sequence). The CDR3 runs 15 residues. J was trimmed by 1 base and V by 5 bases; bases with no gene match: 4. The CDR3 DNA is TGTGCCAGCAGCAATAGCGGGGATTCCTACAATGAGCAGTTCTTC. Residues: CASSNSGDSYNEQFF. Combining the CDR3 with reference TRBV7-9 and TRBJ2-1 gives the whole variable domain DTGVSQNPRHKITKRGQNVTFRCDPISEHNRLYWYRQTLGQGPEFLTYFQNEAQLEKSRLLSDRFSAERPKGSFSTLEIQRTEQGDSAMYLCASSNSGDSYNEQFFGPGTRLTVL.

This chain uses TRBV19 with TRBJ1-2; D possibly corresponds to TRBD1 (6 bases). Germline V gene data show CDR1 as LNHDA and CDR2 as SQIVND (reference sequence). The CDR3 contains 14 residues. Trimming shortened V by 8 bases and J by 8 bases, and 21 bases separated the two germline ends. The CDR3 nucleotides read TGTGCCAGTCGACTCCGGGACAAACCCCAAGGCTACACCTTC. Translation: CASRLRDKPQGYTF.

The chain recombines TRBV28 with TRBJ1-2; D ambiguous. V was shortened by 2 bases and J by 4 bases, with 8 bases between the two germline ends. The CDR3 is 13 residues long. Germline CDR1 and CDR2: MDHEN and SYDVKM. The CDR3 region has the DNA TGTGCCAGCAGTTTACCGGGGATCTATGGCTACACCTTC. Amino acids: CASSLPGIYGYTF.

The chain employs TRBV28 and TRBJ1-4, with D maybe TRBD1 (5 bases). Trimming cost V 5 bases and J 8 bases, with 18 bases left between them. Germline V gives CDR1 MDHEN, CDR2 SYDVKM. CDR3 length: 15 residues. Here the CDR3 DNA reads TGTGCCAGCAGTCTTACCGGGACTCCCCGGGAAAAACTGTTTTTT. This sequence encodes CASSLTGTPREKLFF.

Only one count was recorded for this clone. The same CDR3 also results from other DNA sequences found in this sample. The chain links TRBV7-2 to TRBJ2-2; D call uncertain. The CDR3 contains 13 residues. Per germline, CDR1 SGHTA and CDR2 FQGNSA. Trimming took 3 bases from V and 4 from J, leaving 6 bases between them. CDR3 DNA: TGTGCCAGCAGCTTCAGAGGCACCGGGGAGCTGTTTTTT. Translation gives CASSFRGTGELFF.

The rearrangement uses TRBV7-2 and TRBJ2-1; possible D gene TRBD2, 5 bases. Deletions cut 7 bases from V and 2 bases from J, with 12 bases between. Germline V gene lookup returns CDR1 SGHTA and CDR2 FQGNSA. The CDR3 covers 14 residues. In nucleotides, the CDR3 is TGTGCCAGCACCACAGCGGAACCCTACAATGAGCAGTTCTTC. Translation: CASTTAEPYNEQFF.

The rearrangement links TRBV9 to TRBJ2-3, with D tentatively TRBD1 (6 bases). The CDR3 length is 15 residues. Trimming took off 3 bases at V and 0 bases at J, with 11 bases between the two ends. Looked up from germline, CDR1 is SGDLS and CDR2 is YYNGEE. CDR3 sequence reads: CASSARTASTDTQYF. CDR3 sequence (DNA): TGTGCCAGCAGCGCGCGGACAGCCAGCACAGATACGCAGTATTTT.

CDR3 DNA: TGTGCCAGCAGCTTTGGTACGAACCGGGAGACCCAGTACTTC. Translation gives CASSFGTNRETQYF. The genes are TRBV9 and TRBJ2-5; D not certain. The CDR3 length is 14 residues. V was shortened by 4 bases and J by 5 bases, with 15 bases between the two germline ends. CDR1 SGDLS and CDR2 YYNGEE come from the germline V gene.

The chain links TRBV30 to TRBJ1-2, with 8 bases matching TRBD1. The CDR3 loop spans 15 amino acids. Germline lookup yields CDR1 GTSNPN and CDR2 SVGIG (reference sequence). V gave up 1 base and J gave up 4 bases; unmatched junction bases: 8. This chain's CDR3 is CAWSARTGFPYGYTF. In nucleotides, the CDR3 is TGTGCCTGGAGTGCCCGGACAGGGTTTCCCTATGGCTACACCTTC.

The chain links TRBV7-2 to TRBJ2-3; TRBD2 aligns across 8 bases. Unmatched junction bases numbered 15, after V lost 7 bases and J lost 6 bases. The CDR3 spans 16 residues. The germline CDR1 and CDR2 sequences are SGHTA and FQGNSA. The CDR3 bases are TGTGCCAGCACCACCAGGTCGGCGGGAGGCGGTGATACGCAGTATTTT. Translated, it gives CASTTRSAGGGDTQYF.

J is TRBJ2-1 and V is TRBV4-2, with 8 bases identical to TRBD2. Unmatched junction bases numbered 12, after V lost 1 base and J lost 7 bases. Germline V CDR1 and CDR2: LGHNA, YNFKEQ. The length of the CDR3 is 17 residues. The CDR3 nucleotides are TGTGCCAGCAGCCAAGTGGGGGCCGGGGGGGCCGGGAATGAGCAGTTCTTC. This codes for CASSQVGAGGAGNEQFF.

This chain connects TRBV4-2 to TRBJ2-3; 8 nucleotides agree with TRBD2. The CDR3 length is 16 residues. V lost 4 bases to trimming and J lost 2 bases; unmatched junction nucleotides: 8. Looked up from germline, CDR1 is LGHNA and CDR2 is YNFKEQ. The CDR3 bases are TGTGCCAGCAGCCTAGCGGGCGGGGGGAACACAGATACGCAGTATTTT. Amino acid sequence: CASSLAGGGNTDTQYF.

J is TRBJ1-5 and V is TRBV19, with 7 bases aligning to TRBD1. Germline CDR1 and CDR2: LNHDA and SQIVND (reference sequence). This CDR3 is built from 14 residues. J gave up 6 bases and V 6 bases, and 8 bases lay outside the gene matches. CDR3 in DNA: TGTGCCAGTAGAATGAGACAGGGAACTCAGCCCCAGCATTTT. Amino acids: CASRMRQGTQPQHF.

The CDR3 DNA sequence: TGTGCCAGCAGCGTCCGGACAGGGTCGGGTGAAAAACTGTTTTTT. Its protein is CASSVRTGSGEKLFF. The V call is TRBV9, the J call TRBJ1-4; the match to TRBD1 covers 8 bases. The germline CDR1 and CDR2 sequences are SGDLS and YYNGEE. The CDR3 extends over 15 amino acids. V lost 2 bases to trimming and J lost 7 bases; unmatched junction nucleotides: 7. Combining the CDR3 with reference TRBV9 and TRBJ1-4 gives the whole variable domain DSGVTQTPKHLITATGQRVTLRCSPRSGDLSVYWYQQSLDQGLQFLIQYYNGEERAKGNILERFSAQQFPDLHSELNLSSLELGDSALYFCASSVRTGSGEKLFFGSGTQLSVL.

The rearrangement uses TRBV2 and TRBJ2-1; D may be TRBD2 (7 bases). V dropped 6 bases and J dropped 4 bases, with 13 bases sitting between them. CDR3 length: 14 residues. Germline V lookup: CDR1 SNHLY, CDR2 FYNNEI. CDR3 amino acids: CASSRGAGYNEQFF. The CDR3, as DNA: TGTGCCAGCAGCCGGGGGGCGGGGTACAATGAGCAGTTCTTC.

This chain connects TRBV28 to TRBJ1-2; 7 nucleotides match TRBD1. This CDR3 has 12 amino acids. V lost 8 bases to trimming and J lost 4 bases; unmatched junction nucleotides: 4. The germline V gene has CDR1 MDHEN and CDR2 SYDVKM. The CDR3 here is CASGDRVYGYTF. The DNA for the CDR3 is TGTGCCAGCGGCGACAGGGTCTATGGCTACACCTTC.

The rearrangement joins TRBV5-1 to TRBJ2-7; D perhaps matches TRBD1 (6 bases). Trimming shortened V by 3 bases and J by 7 bases, and 14 bases separated the two germline ends. This CDR3 is 13 amino acids long. CDR1 and CDR2 (germline): SGHRS, YFSETQ. Here the CDR3 reads CASSSQGLFEQYF. The CDR3 DNA reads TGCGCCAGCAGCTCCCAGGGGCTGTTTGAGCAGTACTTC. Based on the CDR3 plus reference TRBV5-1 and TRBJ2-7, the full variable domain is KAGVTQTPRYLIKTRGQQVTLSCSPISGHRSVSWYQQTPGQGLQFLFEYFSETQRNKGNFPGRFSGRQFSNSRSEMNVSTLELGDSALYLCASSSQGLFEQYFGPGTRLTVT.

The chain couples TRBV28 to TRBJ2-3, with 8 bases aligning to TRBD1. Germline CDR1 and CDR2: MDHEN and SYDVKM. The CDR3 loop spans 16 amino acids. The ends lost 4 bases at V and 2 bases at J; junction bases unmatched: 8. The CDR3 spells CASSYAGQADTDTQYF. In DNA form, the CDR3 reads TGTGCCAGCAGTTATGCGGGACAGGCTGACACAGATACGCAGTATTTT.

This rearrangement joins TRBV30 to TRBJ2-3; 9 bases are a match to TRBD2. With 3 bases clipped from V and 4 bases from J, the junction kept 5 bases outside the gene matches. The CDR3 spans 14 residues. Germline CDR1 GTSNPN, CDR2 SVGIG (reference sequence). The DNA for the CDR3 is TGTGCCTGGAGCGCTAGCGGGGTCCCAGATACGCAGTATTTT. It yields the protein CAWSASGVPDTQYF. The full variable domain, rest sourced from reference TRBV30 and TRBJ2-3, is SQTIHQWPATLVQPVGSPLSLECTVEGTSNPNLYWYRQAAGRGLQLLFYSVGIGQISSEVPQNLSASRPQDRQFILSSKKLLLSDSGFYLCAWSASGVPDTQYFGPGTRLTVL.